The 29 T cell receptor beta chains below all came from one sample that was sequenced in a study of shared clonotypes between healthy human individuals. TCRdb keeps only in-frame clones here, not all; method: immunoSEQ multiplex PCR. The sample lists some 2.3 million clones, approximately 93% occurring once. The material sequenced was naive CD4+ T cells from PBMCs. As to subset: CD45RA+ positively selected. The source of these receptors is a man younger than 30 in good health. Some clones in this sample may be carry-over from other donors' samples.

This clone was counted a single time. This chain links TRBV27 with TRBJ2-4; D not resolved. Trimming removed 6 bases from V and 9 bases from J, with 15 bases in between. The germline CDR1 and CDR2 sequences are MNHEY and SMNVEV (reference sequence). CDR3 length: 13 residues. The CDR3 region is CASSLKPSGIQYF. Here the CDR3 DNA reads TGTGCCAGCAGCCTCAAACCTTCGGGCATTCAGTACTTC.

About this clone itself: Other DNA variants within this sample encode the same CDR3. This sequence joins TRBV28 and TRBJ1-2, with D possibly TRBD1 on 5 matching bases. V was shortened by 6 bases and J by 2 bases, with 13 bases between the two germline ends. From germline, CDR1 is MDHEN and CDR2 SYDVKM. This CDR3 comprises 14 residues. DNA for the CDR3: TGTGCCAGCAGCTTGGAGGGGCCCAACTATGGCTACACCTTC. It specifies CASSLEGPNYGYTF.

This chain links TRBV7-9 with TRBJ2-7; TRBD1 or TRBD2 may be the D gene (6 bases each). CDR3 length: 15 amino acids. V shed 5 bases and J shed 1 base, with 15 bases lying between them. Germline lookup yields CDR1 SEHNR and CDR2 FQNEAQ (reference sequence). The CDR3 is CASSTPEGGSYEQYF. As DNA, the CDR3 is TGTGCCAGCAGCACCCCGGAGGGGGGATCCTACGAGCAGTACTTC. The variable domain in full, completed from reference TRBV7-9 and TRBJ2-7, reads DTGVSQNPRHKITKRGQNVTFRCDPISEHNRLYWYRQTLGQGPEFLTYFQNEAQLEKSRLLSDRFSAERPKGSFSTLEIQRTEQGDSAMYLCASSTPEGGSYEQYFGPGTRLTVT.

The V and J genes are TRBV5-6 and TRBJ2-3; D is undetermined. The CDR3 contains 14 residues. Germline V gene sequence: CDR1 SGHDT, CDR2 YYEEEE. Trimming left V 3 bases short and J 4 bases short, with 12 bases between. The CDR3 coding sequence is TGTGCCAGCAGCTCACGGCGTGTGGCAGATACGCAGTATTTT. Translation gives CASSSRRVADTQYF.

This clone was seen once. CDR3 DNA sequence: TGTGCCAGCAGTTACAGGGGAAACACCATATATTTT. This gives the protein CASSYRGNTIYF. V usage is TRBV6-6 and J usage is TRBJ1-3, with no clear D. Germline values: CDR1 MNHNY, CDR2 SVGAGI (reference sequence). The CDR3 totals 12 residues. Trimming removed 2 bases at V and 4 bases at J, with 3 bases between.

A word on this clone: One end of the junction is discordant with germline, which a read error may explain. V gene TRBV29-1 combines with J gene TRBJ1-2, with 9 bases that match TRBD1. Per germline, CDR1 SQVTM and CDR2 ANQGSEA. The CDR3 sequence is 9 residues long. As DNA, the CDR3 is TGCAGCGTTGAAAGGACAGGGGCCTTC. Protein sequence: CSVERTGAF.

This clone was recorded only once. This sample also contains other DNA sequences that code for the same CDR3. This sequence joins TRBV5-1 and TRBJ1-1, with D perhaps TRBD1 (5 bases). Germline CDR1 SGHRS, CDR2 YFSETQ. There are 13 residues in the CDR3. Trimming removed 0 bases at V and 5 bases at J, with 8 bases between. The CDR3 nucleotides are TGCGCCAGCAGCTTGGCGGGGGTTACTGAAGCTTTCTTT. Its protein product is CASSLAGVTEAFF.

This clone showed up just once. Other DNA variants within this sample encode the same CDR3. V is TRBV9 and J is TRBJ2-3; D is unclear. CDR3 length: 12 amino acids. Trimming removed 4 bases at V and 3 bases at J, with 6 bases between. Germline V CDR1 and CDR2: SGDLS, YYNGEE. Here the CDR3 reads CASSTRTDTQYF. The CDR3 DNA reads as TGTGCCAGCAGCACCCGGACAGATACGCAGTATTTT. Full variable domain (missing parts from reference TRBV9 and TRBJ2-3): DSGVTQTPKHLITATGQRVTLRCSPRSGDLSVYWYQQSLDQGLQFLIQYYNGEERAKGNILERFSAQQFPDLHSELNLSSLELGDSALYFCASSTRTDTQYFGPGTRLTVL.

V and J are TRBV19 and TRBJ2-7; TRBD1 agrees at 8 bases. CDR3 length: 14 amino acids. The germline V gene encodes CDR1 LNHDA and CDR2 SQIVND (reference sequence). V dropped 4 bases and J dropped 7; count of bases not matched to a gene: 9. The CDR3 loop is CASSTRQGRGEQYF. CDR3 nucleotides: TGTGCCAGTAGTACGCGACAGGGGCGAGGGGAGCAGTACTTC.

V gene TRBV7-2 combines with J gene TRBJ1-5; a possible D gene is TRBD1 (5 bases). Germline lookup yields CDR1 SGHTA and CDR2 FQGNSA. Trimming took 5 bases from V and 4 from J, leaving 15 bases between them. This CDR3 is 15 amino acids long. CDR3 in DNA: TGTGCCAGCAGCCCTTATCAGGGTACTAATCAGCCCCAGCATTTT. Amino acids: CASSPYQGTNQPQHF. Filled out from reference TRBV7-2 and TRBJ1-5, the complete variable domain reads GAGVSQSPSNKVTEKGKDVELRCDPISGHTALYWYRQSLGQGLEFLIYFQGNSAPDKSGLPSDRFSAERTGGSVSTLTIQRTQQEDSAVYLCASSPYQGTNQPQHFGDGTRLSIL.

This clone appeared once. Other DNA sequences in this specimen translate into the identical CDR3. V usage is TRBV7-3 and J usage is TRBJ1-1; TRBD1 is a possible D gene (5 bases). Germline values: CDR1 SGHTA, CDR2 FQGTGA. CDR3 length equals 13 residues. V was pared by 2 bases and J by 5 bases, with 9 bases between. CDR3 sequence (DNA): TGTGCCAGCAGCTTATCAGGGAATACTGAAGCTTTCTTT. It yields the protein CASSLSGNTEAFF. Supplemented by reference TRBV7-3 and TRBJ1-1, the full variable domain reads GAGVSQTPSNKVTEKGKYVELRCDPISGHTALYWYRQSLGQGPEFLIYFQGTGAADDSGLPNDRFFAVRPEGSVSTLKIQRTERGDSAVYLCASSLSGNTEAFFGQGTRLTVV.

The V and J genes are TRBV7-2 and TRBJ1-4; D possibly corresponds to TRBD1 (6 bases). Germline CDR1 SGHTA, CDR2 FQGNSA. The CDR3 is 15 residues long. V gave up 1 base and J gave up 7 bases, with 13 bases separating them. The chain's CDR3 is CASSLVAGTSEKLFF. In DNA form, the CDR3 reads TGTGCCAGCAGCTTAGTGGCCGGGACAAGTGAAAAACTGTTTTTT.

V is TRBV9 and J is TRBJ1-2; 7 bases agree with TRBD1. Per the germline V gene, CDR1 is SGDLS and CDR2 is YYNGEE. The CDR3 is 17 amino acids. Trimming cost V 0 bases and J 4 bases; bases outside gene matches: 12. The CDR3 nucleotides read TGTGCCAGCAGCGTAGACTCGTCCGGGGACAGACTCTATGGCTACACCTTC. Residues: CASSVDSSGDRLYGYTF.

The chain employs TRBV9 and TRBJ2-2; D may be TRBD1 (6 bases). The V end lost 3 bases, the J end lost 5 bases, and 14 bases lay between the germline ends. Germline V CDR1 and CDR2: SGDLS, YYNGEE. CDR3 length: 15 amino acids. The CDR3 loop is CASSALQGGTGELFF. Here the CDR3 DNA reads TGTGCCAGCAGCGCCTTACAGGGCGGAACCGGGGAGCTGTTTTTT.

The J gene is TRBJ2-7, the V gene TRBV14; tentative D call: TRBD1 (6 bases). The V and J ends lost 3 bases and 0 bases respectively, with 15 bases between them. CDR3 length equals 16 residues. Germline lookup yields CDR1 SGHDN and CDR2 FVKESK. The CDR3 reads CASSQFPDSFSYEQYF. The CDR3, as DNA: TGTGCCAGCAGCCAGTTTCCGGACAGCTTCTCCTACGAGCAGTACTTC.

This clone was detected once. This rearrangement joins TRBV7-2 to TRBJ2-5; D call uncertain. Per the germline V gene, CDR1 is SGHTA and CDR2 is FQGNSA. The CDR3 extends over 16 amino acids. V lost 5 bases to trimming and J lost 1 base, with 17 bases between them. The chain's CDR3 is CASSPSGRILQETQYF. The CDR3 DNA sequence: TGTGCCAGCAGCCCCTCGGGCAGAATTCTCCAAGAGACCCAGTACTTC.

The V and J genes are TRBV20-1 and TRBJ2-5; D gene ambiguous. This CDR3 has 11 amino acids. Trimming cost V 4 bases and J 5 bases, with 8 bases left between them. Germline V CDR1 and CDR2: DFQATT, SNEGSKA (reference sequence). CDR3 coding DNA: TGCAGTGCTATCGCTCGGGAGACCCAGTACTTC. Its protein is CSAIARETQYF.

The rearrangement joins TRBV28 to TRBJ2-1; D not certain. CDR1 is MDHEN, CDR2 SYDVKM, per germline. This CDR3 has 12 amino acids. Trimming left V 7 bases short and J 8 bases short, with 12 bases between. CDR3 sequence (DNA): TGTGCCAGCACCAACCTTTTCTATGAGCAGTTCTTC. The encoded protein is CASTNLFYEQFF.

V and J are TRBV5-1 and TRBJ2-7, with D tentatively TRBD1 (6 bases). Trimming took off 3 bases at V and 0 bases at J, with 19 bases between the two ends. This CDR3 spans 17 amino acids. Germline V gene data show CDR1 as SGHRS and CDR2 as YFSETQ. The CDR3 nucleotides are TGCGCCAGCAGCTCCTCGCGACAGGCACTAAGCTCCTACGAGCAGTACTTC. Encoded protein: CASSSSRQALSSYEQYF. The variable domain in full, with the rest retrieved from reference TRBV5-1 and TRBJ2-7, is KAGVTQTPRYLIKTRGQQVTLSCSPISGHRSVSWYQQTPGQGLQFLFEYFSETQRNKGNFPGRFSGRQFSNSRSEMNVSTLELGDSALYLCASSSSRQALSSYEQYFGPGTRLTVT.

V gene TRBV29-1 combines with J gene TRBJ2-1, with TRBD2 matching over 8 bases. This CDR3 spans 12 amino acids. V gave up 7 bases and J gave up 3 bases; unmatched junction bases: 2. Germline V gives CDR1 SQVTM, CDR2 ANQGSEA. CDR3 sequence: CSGGRNYNEQFF. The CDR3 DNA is TGCAGCGGCGGGAGGAACTACAATGAGCAGTTCTTC.

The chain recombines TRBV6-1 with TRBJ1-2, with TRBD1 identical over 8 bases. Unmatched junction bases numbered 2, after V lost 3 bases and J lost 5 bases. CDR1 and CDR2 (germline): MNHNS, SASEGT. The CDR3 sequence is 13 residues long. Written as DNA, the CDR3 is TGTGCCAGCAGTGACAGGGGGCAATATGGCTACACCTTC. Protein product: CASSDRGQYGYTF.

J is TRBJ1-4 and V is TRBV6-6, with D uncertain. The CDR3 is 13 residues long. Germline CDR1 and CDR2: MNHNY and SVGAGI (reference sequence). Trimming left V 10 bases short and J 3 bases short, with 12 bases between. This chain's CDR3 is CAIWDSANEKLFF. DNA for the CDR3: TGTGCCATATGGGATTCGGCTAATGAAAAACTGTTTTTT.

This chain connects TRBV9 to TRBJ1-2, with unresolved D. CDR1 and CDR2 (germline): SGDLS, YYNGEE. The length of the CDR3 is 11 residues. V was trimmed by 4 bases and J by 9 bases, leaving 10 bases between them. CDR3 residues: CASSLTGSYTF. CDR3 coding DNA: TGTGCCAGCAGCCTCACGGGTAGCTACACCTTC. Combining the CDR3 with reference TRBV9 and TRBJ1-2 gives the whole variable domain DSGVTQTPKHLITATGQRVTLRCSPRSGDLSVYWYQQSLDQGLQFLIQYYNGEERAKGNILERFSAQQFPDLHSELNLSSLELGDSALYFCASSLTGSYTFGSGTRLTVV.

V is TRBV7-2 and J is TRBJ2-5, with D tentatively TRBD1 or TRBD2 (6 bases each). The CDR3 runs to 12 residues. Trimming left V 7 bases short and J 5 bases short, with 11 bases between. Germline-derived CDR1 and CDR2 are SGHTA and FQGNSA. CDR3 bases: TGTGCCAGCAAACAAGGGGGGGAGACCCAGTACTTC. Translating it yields CASKQGGETQYF.

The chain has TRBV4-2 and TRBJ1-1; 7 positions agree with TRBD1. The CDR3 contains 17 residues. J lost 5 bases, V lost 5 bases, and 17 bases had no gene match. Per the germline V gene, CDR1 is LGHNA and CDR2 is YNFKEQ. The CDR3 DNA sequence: TGTGCCAGCAGCTCAGCCTCAACGGTAGGGGGCGGAACTGAAGCTTTCTTT. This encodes CASSSASTVGGGTEAFF.

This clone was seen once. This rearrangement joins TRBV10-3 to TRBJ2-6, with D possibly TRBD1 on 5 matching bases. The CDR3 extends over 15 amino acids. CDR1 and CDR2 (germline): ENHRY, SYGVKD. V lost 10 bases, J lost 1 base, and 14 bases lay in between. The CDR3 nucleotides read TGTGCCACCTCCCCAGCAGGGTCTGGGGCCAACGTCCTGACTTTC. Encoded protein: CATSPAGSGANVLTF.

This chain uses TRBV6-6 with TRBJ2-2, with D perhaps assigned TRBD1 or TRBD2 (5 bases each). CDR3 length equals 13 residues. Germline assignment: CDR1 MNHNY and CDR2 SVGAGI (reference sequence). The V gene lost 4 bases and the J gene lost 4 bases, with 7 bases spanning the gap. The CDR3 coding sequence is TGTGCCAGCAGTTCTGGGGGCACCGGGGAGCTGTTTTTT. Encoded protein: CASSSGGTGELFF.

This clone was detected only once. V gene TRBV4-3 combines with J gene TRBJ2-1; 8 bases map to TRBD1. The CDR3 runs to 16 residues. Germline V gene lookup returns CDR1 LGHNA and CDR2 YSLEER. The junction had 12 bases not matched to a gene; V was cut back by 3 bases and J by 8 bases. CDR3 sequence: CASSQQPGQVSDEQFF. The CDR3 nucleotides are TGCGCCAGCAGCCAGCAACCGGGACAGGTGTCGGATGAGCAGTTCTTC.

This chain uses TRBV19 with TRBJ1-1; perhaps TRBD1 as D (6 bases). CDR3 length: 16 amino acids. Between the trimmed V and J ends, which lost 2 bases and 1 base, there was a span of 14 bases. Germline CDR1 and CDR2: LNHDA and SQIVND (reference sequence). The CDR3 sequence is CASSISRQGQNTEAFF. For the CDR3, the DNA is TGTGCCAGTAGTATATCGCGGCAGGGGCAGAACACTGAAGCTTTCTTT.